This passage covers 18 T cell receptor beta chains from one sample sequenced in a study of control samples from healthy donors and cancer patients. TCRdb's copy holds only in-frame clones and misses some; the assay was immunoSEQ multiplex PCR. The top ten hold just under 3% of the sample, which has some 120,000 clones, approximately 89% seen once. The source material was blood. These receptors were taken from a man in his 60s in good health.

The rearrangement uses TRBV28 and TRBJ1-5; D is unclear. The CDR3 length is 14 residues. With 3 bases removed from V and 3 bases from J, the gap between germline ends came to 9 bases. Germline V gives CDR1 MDHEN, CDR2 SYDVKM. CDR3 bases: TGTGCCAGCAGTTTCTCCGGGTACAATCAGCCCCAGCATTTT. Translating it yields CASSFSGYNQPQHF.

The chain employs TRBV5-5 and TRBJ1-6; 7 nucleotides align to TRBD1. V lost 0 bases, J lost 9 bases, and 6 bases stayed unmatched. Germline CDR1 reads SGHKS; CDR2 reads YYEKEE (reference sequence). This CDR3 has 15 amino acids. The CDR3 region is CASSLGYRGGSPLHF. The CDR3 DNA follows: TGTGCCAGCAGCTTGGGCTACAGGGGAGGTTCACCCCTCCACTTT. The whole variable domain, filled in from reference TRBV5-5 and TRBJ1-6, reads DAGVTQSPTHLIKTRGQQVTLRCSPISGHKSVSWYQQVLGQGPQFIFQYYEKEERGRGNFPDRFSARQFPNYSSELNVNALLLGDSALYLCASSLGYRGGSPLHFGNGTRLTVT.

This sequence joins TRBV4-1 and TRBJ2-1; 9 nucleotides agree with TRBD2. CDR3 length: 16 residues. Germline loops: CDR1 MGHRA, CDR2 YSYEKL. V was pared by 3 bases and J by 5 bases, with 8 bases of the junction left unmatched. CDR3: CASSQPPSGAHNEQFF. CDR3 DNA sequence: TGCGCCAGCAGCCAGCCCCCTAGCGGGGCACACAATGAGCAGTTCTTC.

The chain uses TRBV23-1 and TRBJ1-2; D unresolved. TRBV23-1 is an open reading frame whose function is uncertain. V lost 0 bases and J lost 3, with 14 bases in between. The CDR3 runs 16 residues. The CDR3 DNA reads as TGCGCCAGCAGTCAATCCGTAGGACCCGGGGACTATGGCTACACCTTC. The encoded protein is CASSQSVGPGDYGYTF.

The V and J genes are TRBV7-9 and TRBJ2-7, with D unclear. The CDR3 covers 14 residues. V lost 4 bases and J 1 base, leaving 11 bases between the germline ends. Germline CDR1 and CDR2: SEHNR and FQNEAQ (reference sequence). CDR3 sequence reads: CASSSAGNSYEQYF. The CDR3 region has the DNA TGTGCCAGCAGCTCCGCCGGCAATTCCTACGAGCAGTACTTC.

V gene TRBV11-2 combines with J gene TRBJ2-3; 12 nucleotides line up with TRBD2. Trimming took 2 bases from V and 6 from J; bases not matched to a gene: 12. CDR1 and CDR2 (germline): SGHAT, FQNNGV. The CDR3 has 18 amino acids. The DNA for the CDR3 is TGTGCCAGCAGCTTAACCTCTCTAGCGGGGGGGCGGGTCGATACGCAGTATTTT. Protein: CASSLTSLAGGRVDTQYF.

The rearrangement joins TRBV13 to TRBJ1-1, with a weak D call TRBD1 (5 bases). The CDR3 is made up of 13 amino acids. V shed 8 bases and J shed 0 bases, with 10 bases lying between them. Germline CDR1 reads PRHDT; CDR2 reads FYEKMQ (reference sequence). The CDR3 coding sequence is TGTGCCAGCGGATCCAGGGTGAACACTGAAGCTTTCTTT. This gives the protein CASGSRVNTEAFF.

This chain uses TRBV6-5 with TRBJ1-6; 7 bases fit TRBD1. CDR1 and CDR2 (germline): MNHEY, SVGAGI. V was pared by 2 bases and J by 6 bases, with 1 base of the junction left unmatched. The CDR3 loop spans 14 amino acids. Written as DNA, the CDR3 is TGTGCCAGCAGTTACGGGACAGCTAATTCACCCCTCCACTTT. Translation: CASSYGTANSPLHF.

Written as DNA, the CDR3 is TGTGCCAGCAGCTTAGTACAGAACACTGAAGCTTTCTTT. Encoded protein: CASSLVQNTEAFF. The chain employs TRBV7-9 and TRBJ1-1; no definite D call. The CDR3 totals 13 residues. Germline-derived CDR1 and CDR2 are SEHNR and FQNEAQ (reference sequence). V was pared by 1 base and J by 1 base, with 4 bases between.

The chain is built from TRBV6-5 and TRBJ2-3, with D perhaps TRBD1 (5 bases). CDR1 is MNHEY, CDR2 SVGAGI, per germline. The CDR3 has 14 residues. V was clipped by 2 bases and J by 5 bases, with 11 bases between them. This chain's CDR3 is CASSYGQGVDTQYF. The CDR3 nucleotides read TGTGCCAGCAGTTACGGCCAGGGCGTAGATACGCAGTATTTT.

This rearrangement joins TRBV2 to TRBJ1-4; 7 nucleotides agree with TRBD1. Per germline, CDR1 SNHLY and CDR2 FYNNEI. Losses at the gene ends were 3 bases for V and 7 bases for J; bases not matched to a gene: 8. CDR3 size: 15 residues. As DNA, the CDR3 is TGTGCCAGCAGTGATGCGACAGGGTCTATTGAAAAACTGTTTTTT. Its translation is CASSDATGSIEKLFF.

The chain employs TRBV18 and TRBJ2-1; D unclear. The CDR3 is made up of 20 amino acids. Germline CDR1 reads KGHSH; CDR2 reads LQKENI. Trimming stripped 3 bases from V and 0 bases from J, with 24 bases between. CDR3 region: CASSPVEPLRRTISYNEQFF. The CDR3 DNA sequence: TGTGCCAGCTCACCGGTCGAACCCCTCCGGCGGACCATCTCCTACAATGAGCAGTTCTTC.

The chain has TRBV19 and TRBJ1-4, with unresolved D. The V end lost 6 bases, the J end lost 1 base, and 15 bases lay between the germline ends. Per germline, CDR1 LNHDA and CDR2 SQIVND (reference sequence). The CDR3 consists of 16 residues. The CDR3 sequence is CASRGTLWRTNEKLFF. CDR3 in DNA: TGTGCCAGTAGGGGCACCCTCTGGAGAACTAATGAAAAACTGTTTTTT.

The V call is TRBV7-9, the J call TRBJ1-1; D is unclear. The CDR3 has 13 amino acids. The ends were cut back, 2 bases at V and 1 base at J, with 5 bases in the middle. CDR1 and CDR2 from the germline V gene are SEHNR and FQNEAQ (reference sequence). This CDR3 reads CASSLLGNTEAFF. The DNA for the CDR3 is TGTGCCAGCAGCTTATTAGGGAACACTGAAGCTTTCTTT.

The chain links TRBV30 to TRBJ2-1; D might be TRBD2 (6 bases). Germline V CDR1 and CDR2: GTSNPN, SVGIG (reference sequence). This CDR3 comprises 15 residues. V dropped 4 bases and J dropped 2 bases, with 15 bases sitting between them. DNA of the CDR3: TGTGCCTGGATTCTCTACCAGCGGGCCTACAATGAGCAGTTCTTC. Translated, it gives CAWILYQRAYNEQFF.

This clone was picked up one time. The chain links TRBV19 to TRBJ1-6; D is ambiguous. The CDR3 sequence is 14 residues long. V gave up 0 bases and J gave up 9 bases, with 9 bases separating them. CDR1 is LNHDA, CDR2 SQIVND, per germline (reference sequence). In DNA, the CDR3 is TGTGCCAGTAGTATAGATCGGAATACTTCACCCCTCCACTTT. Translation gives CASSIDRNTSPLHF.

This clone has a single count. CDR3 in DNA: TGTGCCAGCTCACCACCGTCCCTAGCGGGGGGAAATGAGCAGTTCTTC. It yields the protein CASSPPSLAGGNEQFF. The chain combines TRBV18 with TRBJ2-1; 11 bases are a match to TRBD2. From germline, CDR1 is KGHSH and CDR2 LQKENI. The CDR3 contains 16 residues. The J segment lost 7 bases and the V segment lost 0 bases, leaving 5 bases of the junction unmatched.

The chain is built from TRBV24-1 and TRBJ1-4; TRBD1 aligns across 7 bases. The V gene end was trimmed by 9 bases and the J gene end by 5 bases; junction bases not matched to a gene: 8. The germline V gene has CDR1 KGHDR and CDR2 SFDVKD. This CDR3 spans 14 amino acids. CDR3 sequence: CATQRTGVNEKLFF. CDR3 nucleotides: TGTGCCACCCAACGGACAGGAGTCAATGAAAAACTGTTTTTT.